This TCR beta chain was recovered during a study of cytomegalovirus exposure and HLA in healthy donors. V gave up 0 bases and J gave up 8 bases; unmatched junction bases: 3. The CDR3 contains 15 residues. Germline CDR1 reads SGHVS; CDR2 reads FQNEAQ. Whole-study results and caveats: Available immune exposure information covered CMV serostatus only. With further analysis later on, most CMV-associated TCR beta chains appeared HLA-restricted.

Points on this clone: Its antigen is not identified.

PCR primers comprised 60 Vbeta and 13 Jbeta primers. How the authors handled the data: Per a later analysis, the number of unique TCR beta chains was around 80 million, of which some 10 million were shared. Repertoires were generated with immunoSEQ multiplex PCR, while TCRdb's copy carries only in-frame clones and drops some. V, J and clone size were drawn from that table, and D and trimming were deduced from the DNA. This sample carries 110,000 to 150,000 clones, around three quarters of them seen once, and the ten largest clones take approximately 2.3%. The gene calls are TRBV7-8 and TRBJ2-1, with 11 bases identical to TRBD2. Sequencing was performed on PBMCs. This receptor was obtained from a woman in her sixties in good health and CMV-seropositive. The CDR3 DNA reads TGTGCCAGCAGCTTAGCTCTAGCGGGGGGACATGAGCAGTTCTTC. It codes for CASSLALAGGHEQFF.